The clone carrying this TCR beta chain was seen a handful of times. Antigen specificity is unknown. The data originate from a study of T cell responses to AZD1222 COVID-19 vaccine. Study-wide results and limits: Mostly white British, mostly female donors; authors suggested clonal diversity may be underestimated. Only after the peak T cell response were repertoires sampled. The span of vaccine-associated CD4 TCRs extended across spike, with dominance at 160-218 and 743-854.

Trimming pared 7 bases from V and 8 bases from J, leaving 15 bases between. Germline V gives CDR1 SNHLY, CDR2 FYNNEI. There are 13 residues in the CDR3. Profiled with immunoSEQ multiplex PCR; TCRdb holds only in-frame clones, not every one. This repertoire shows 90,000 to 130,000 clones, 88% found once; its top ten account for more than 1.5%. V and J are TRBV2 and TRBJ1-5; D uncertain. Sequencing used peripheral blood, obtained on day 0 of AZD1222 vaccination. The receptor comes from an adult in good health. The CDR3 nucleotides are TGTGCCAGCACGGCCAGTTTTTTAGAGCCCCAGCATTTT. Amino acids: CASTASFLEPQHF.